This entry lists 29 T cell receptor beta chains sequenced from one sample in a study of blood T cell repertoires in COVID-19. Measured with immunoSEQ multiplex PCR; TCRdb has only the in-frame clones, and not every one. In the table there are fewer than 200,000 clones, 75% to 85% of which are singletons. Sequencing was performed on peripheral blood. The receptors derive from a woman aged 40 to 55 with COVID-19, enrolled during active disease.

The chain combines TRBV2 with TRBJ2-2; D is undetermined. The V gene lost 8 bases and the J gene lost 1 base, with 14 bases spanning the gap. Germline CDR1 SNHLY, CDR2 FYNNEI. CDR3 length: 15 amino acids. CDR3 loop: CASSLGAMNTGELFF. In DNA, the CDR3 is TGTGCCAGCTCCCTAGGAGCGATGAACACCGGGGAGCTGTTTTTT.

The rearrangement uses TRBV6-1 and TRBJ2-3; tentative D call: TRBD1 (5 bases). Germline V gene sequence: CDR1 MNHNS, CDR2 SASEGT. The CDR3 length is 14 residues. Trimming took off 3 bases at V and 2 bases at J, with 9 bases between the two ends. The CDR3 loop is CASSDRVFTDTQYF. The CDR3 coding sequence is TGTGCCAGCAGTGACAGGGTCTTCACAGATACGCAGTATTTT.

This chain connects TRBV10-3 to TRBJ2-5; D might be TRBD2 (6 bases). Per germline, CDR1 ENHRY and CDR2 SYGVKD. V was clipped by 10 bases and J by 0 bases, with 18 bases between them. CDR3 size: 15 residues. The CDR3 DNA reads as TGTGCCACCACGCTCGGAGGGACGTACCAAGAGACCCAGTACTTC. It is translated as CATTLGGTYQETQYF.

In this sample, this clone turned up many times. J is TRBJ1-4 and V is TRBV28; D unclear. The CDR3 spans 11 residues. The germline V gene encodes CDR1 MDHEN and CDR2 SYDVKM. Trimming took off 5 bases at V and 5 bases at J, with 3 bases between the two ends. The chain's CDR3 is CASSVNEKLFF. CDR3 DNA: TGTGCCAGCAGTGTAAATGAAAAACTGTTTTTT.

The V and J genes are TRBV2 and TRBJ1-6, with D perhaps matching TRBD1 (6 bases). The CDR3 runs to 14 residues. V was trimmed by 9 bases and J by 6 bases, leaving 15 bases between them. Germline V gives CDR1 SNHLY, CDR2 FYNNEI. The chain's CDR3 is CARGGRQSNSPLHF. The CDR3 DNA follows: TGTGCCAGAGGGGGTCGACAGAGTAATTCACCCCTCCACTTT.

The chain has TRBV2 and TRBJ1-2; 10 bases fit TRBD1. From germline, CDR1 is SNHLY and CDR2 FYNNEI. The length of the CDR3 is 15 residues. The J segment lost 5 bases and the V segment lost 7 bases, leaving 10 bases of the junction unmatched. The CDR3 coding sequence is TGTGCCAGCAATGGACAGGGGGACATATCTTATGGCTACACCTTC. Translating it yields CASNGQGDISYGYTF.

V gene TRBV7-6 combines with J gene TRBJ2-1; no firm D call. V lost 5 bases and J lost 7, with 9 bases in between. The CDR3 runs to 12 residues. Germline CDR1 is SGHVS and CDR2 is FNYEAQ. The CDR3, as DNA: TGTGCCAGCAGCCGTGGGCGTAATGAGCAGTTCTTC. The encoded protein is CASSRGRNEQFF.

The chain links TRBV11-2 to TRBJ1-5; 9 nucleotides match TRBD1. Germline V lookup: CDR1 SGHAT, CDR2 FQNNGV. CDR3 length equals 15 residues. J gave up 6 bases and V 5 bases, and 8 bases lay outside the gene matches. The CDR3 nucleotides read TGTGCCAGCAGCCCGGGACAGGGATTCACTCAGCCCCAGCATTTT. The encoded protein is CASSPGQGFTQPQHF.

This chain links TRBV12-5 with TRBJ1-2, with D hard to call. From germline, CDR1 is LGHNT and CDR2 FRNRAP. The CDR3 covers 12 residues. The V gene lost 1 base and the J gene lost 9 bases, with 9 bases spanning the gap. CDR3 amino acids: CASGLDTYSYTF. CDR3 bases: TGTGCTAGTGGTTTGGACACGTATAGCTACACCTTC.

The V call is TRBV3-1 (or the pseudogene TRBV3-2), the J call TRBJ1-2; the D is unclear. Trimming stripped 5 bases from V and 11 bases from J, with 12 bases between. CDR3 length equals 11 residues. Germline V CDR1 and CDR2: LGHDT, YNNKEL (reference sequence). In DNA form, the CDR3 reads TGTGCCAGCAGCAACGGGGTCCTTTACACCTTC. Its translation: CASSNGVLYTF.

The rearrangement links TRBV7-8 to TRBJ1-2; a possible D gene is TRBD1 (6 bases). CDR1 and CDR2 from the germline V gene are SGHVS and FQNEAQ. The CDR3 sequence is 15 residues long. With 1 base removed from V and 3 bases from J, the gap between germline ends came to 12 bases. The CDR3 sequence: CASSLGGGADYGYTF. The DNA for the CDR3 is TGTGCCAGCAGCTTAGGTGGGGGGGCCGACTATGGCTACACCTTC.

Comments on this clone: An end of the junction does not agree with germline; a read error may underlie this. The sample carries other DNA sequences with the same CDR3. The CDR3 loop reads CASKTGMMNTEAFF. Here the CDR3 DNA reads TGCGCCAGCAAGACAGGGATGATGAACACTGAAGCTTTCTTT. The chain uses TRBV3-1 (or the pseudogene TRBV3-2) and TRBJ1-1, with 7 bases fitting TRBD1. The CDR3 totals 14 residues. The germline gives CDR1 LGHDT, CDR2 YNNKEL (reference sequence).

This chain links TRBV4-1 with TRBJ1-2, with 9 bases that match TRBD1. The length of the CDR3 is 15 residues. The V segment lost 1 base and the J segment 4 bases; nucleotides outside the gene matches: 4. CDR1 is MGHRA, CDR2 YSYEKL, per germline. The CDR3 loop is CASSQAQTGGYGYTF. In DNA form, the CDR3 reads TGCGCCAGCAGCCAAGCCCAGACAGGGGGCTATGGCTACACCTTC.

The CDR3 nucleotides read TGTGCCTGGTCGACTGTCTACAATGAGCAGTTCTTC. Its translation is CAWSTVYNEQFF. The gene calls are TRBV30 and TRBJ2-1; no clear D gene. Trimming took off 5 bases at V and 3 bases at J, with 8 bases between the two ends. Germline V CDR1 and CDR2: GTSNPN, SVGIG (reference sequence). The CDR3 totals 12 residues.

The J gene is TRBJ2-3, the V gene TRBV24-1, with D tentatively TRBD2 (7 bases). The germline CDR1 and CDR2 sequences are KGHDR and SFDVKD. Trimming removed 6 bases from V and 4 bases from J, with 16 bases in between. This CDR3 has 15 residues. As DNA, the CDR3 is TGTGCCACCAGTTCTGGGGGGGGCGGTTCAGATACGCAGTATTTT. It is translated as CATSSGGGGSDTQYF.

This clone was counted between two and nine times. The junction departs from the called germline gene at one end, perhaps through a read error. The rearrangement links TRBV18 to TRBJ2-6; a weak D match, TRBD1 (5 bases). The CDR3 sequence is 16 residues long. The germline CDR1 and CDR2 sequences are KGHSH and LQKENI. The CDR3 spells CASSPQLQVGTNVLTF. CDR3 coding DNA: TGTGCCAGCTCACCACAGCTACAGGTTGGGACCAACGTCCTGACTTTC.

The chain carries TRBV20-1 and TRBJ2-3; 8 bases match TRBD2. The CDR3 totals 11 residues. Germline CDR1 DFQATT, CDR2 SNEGSKA (reference sequence). V was clipped by 6 bases and J by 13 bases; unmatched bases: 9. The CDR3 DNA reads TGCAGTGCCCGCAAGGGGACTAGTGAGTATTTT. It codes for CSARKGTSEYF.

Only a few counts were recorded for this clone. This chain uses TRBV27 with TRBJ2-2; D is ambiguous. From germline, CDR1 is MNHEY and CDR2 SMNVEV (reference sequence). The CDR3 runs to 15 residues. V was cut by 5 bases and J by 4 bases, with 14 bases left in between. CDR3 amino acids: CASSPRMLSTGELFF. CDR3 nucleotides: TGTGCCAGCAGTCCGAGGATGTTGTCCACCGGGGAGCTGTTTTTT.

V and J are TRBV5-1 and TRBJ2-1, with 8 bases that match TRBD2. The germline V gene encodes CDR1 SGHRS and CDR2 YFSETQ. The CDR3 has 16 residues. J was trimmed by 2 bases and V by 0 bases; bases with no gene match: 4. CDR3 protein: CASSLVIGRAYNEQFF. The CDR3 DNA sequence: TGCGCCAGCAGCTTGGTCATCGGGAGGGCCTACAATGAGCAGTTCTTC.

The chain links TRBV30 to TRBJ1-2, with 8 positions matching TRBD1. Germline trimming cut 3 bases from V and 4 bases from J; bases unmatched to any gene: 7. The CDR3 totals 14 residues. From germline, CDR1 is GTSNPN and CDR2 SVGIG (reference sequence). CDR3 sequence: CAWSYRGYSYGYTF. CDR3 nucleotide sequence: TGTGCCTGGAGCTACAGGGGGTACAGCTATGGCTACACCTTC.

The V gene is TRBV15, the J gene TRBJ2-3, with TRBD2 matching 7 bases. The CDR3 is made up of 15 amino acids. Germline assignment: CDR1 LNHNV and CDR2 YYDKDF (reference sequence). Unmatched junction bases numbered 10, after V lost 5 bases and J lost 5 bases. The CDR3 region is CATSWEGSIGDTQYF. The CDR3 DNA sequence: TGTGCCACCAGCTGGGAGGGCTCCATCGGAGATACGCAGTATTTT.

This clone showed up many times. The chain carries TRBV4-2 and TRBJ1-3; maybe TRBD1 (6 bases). This CDR3 is 16 amino acids long. Looked up from germline, CDR1 is LGHNA and CDR2 is YNFKEQ. Trimming shortened V by 2 bases and J by 4 bases, and 15 bases separated the two germline ends. The CDR3 region is CASSQQLQGWGNTIYF. In nucleotides, the CDR3 is TGTGCCAGCAGCCAACAACTACAGGGTTGGGGAAACACCATATATTTT.

The V and J genes are TRBV4-1 and TRBJ1-6; TRBD1 aligns across 7 bases. The CDR3 spans 14 residues. The V segment lost 4 bases and the J segment 6 bases; nucleotides outside the gene matches: 3. Germline loops: CDR1 MGHRA, CDR2 YSYEKL. The CDR3 bases are TGCGCCAGCAGCCGGACAGGTTTTAATTCACCCCTCCACTTT. It yields the protein CASSRTGFNSPLHF.

V gene TRBV7-9 combines with J gene TRBJ2-4, with 9 bases aligning to TRBD2. Germline CDR1 SEHNR, CDR2 FQNEAQ (reference sequence). Trimming at V came to 4 bases and at J to 11 bases, leaving 9 bases not matched to a gene. This CDR3 has 14 residues. The CDR3 loop is CASSYGTSLSFQYF. As DNA, the CDR3 is TGTGCCAGCAGCTATGGGACTAGCTTAAGTTTTCAGTACTTC.

The CDR3 DNA sequence: TGTGCCAGCTCACTCCAGGGGACCGGGGAGCTGTTTTTT. This translates into CASSLQGTGELFF. V is TRBV18 and J is TRBJ2-2; TRBD1 is a possible D gene (6 bases). Deletions cut 4 bases from V and 5 bases from J, with 8 bases between. This CDR3 region has 13 residues. The germline V gene encodes CDR1 KGHSH and CDR2 LQKENI.

The chain employs TRBV5-6 and TRBJ1-2, with 8 bases identical to TRBD1. V shed 4 bases, J shed 7 bases, and the junction held 3 bases outside the gene matches. Germline V gene data show CDR1 as SGHDT and CDR2 as YYEEEE. The CDR3 is 12 residues long. This chain's CDR3 is CASSPGGGGYTF. The CDR3 nucleotides read TGTGCCAGCAGCCCAGGGGGCGGTGGCTACACCTTC.

J is TRBJ1-3 and V is TRBV28, with D perhaps TRBD1 (6 bases). The CDR3 runs to 14 residues. V lost 8 bases and J 4 bases, leaving 15 bases between the germline ends. The germline CDR1 and CDR2 sequences are MDHEN and SYDVKM. The CDR3 sequence: CASWGGGEGNTIYF. The CDR3 region has the DNA TGTGCCAGCTGGGGCGGGGGCGAAGGAAACACCATATATTTT.

The chain is built from TRBV7-4 and TRBJ2-7; 7 nucleotides agree with TRBD2. The trim removed 5 bases at V and 2 bases at J, leaving 21 bases unmatched. Germline V gene lookup returns CDR1 SGHVT and CDR2 SQSDAQ. The CDR3 runs to 19 residues. The CDR3 is CASSPSGARCLADTYEQYF. CDR3 in DNA: TGTGCCAGCAGCCCCTCCGGGGCCCGATGCCTAGCGGACACCTACGAGCAGTACTTC.

This clone was recorded once. The chain uses TRBV19 and TRBJ1-4; 7 bases are a match to TRBD1. CDR1 and CDR2 from the germline V gene are LNHDA and SQIVND (reference sequence). The ends lost 4 bases at V and 14 bases at J; junction bases unmatched: 10. The CDR3 runs to 13 residues. As DNA, the CDR3 is TGTGCCAGTAGTAGGGACAGCGTCTCGCGCCTGTTTTTT. Translating gives CASSRDSVSRLFF.